This T cell receptor beta chain was sequenced for a study of T cell responses to AZD1222 COVID-19 vaccine. Some clones are missing from TCRdb's copy, which holds only in-frame ones; the method was immunoSEQ multiplex PCR. The data show 95,000 to 100,000 clones, with 70% to 90% seen just once and about 1.5% held by the top ten. Trimming took 3 bases from V and 4 from J, leaving 18 bases between them. The CDR3 sequence is 16 residues long. Per the germline V gene, CDR1 is MNHEY and CDR2 is SVGAGI. Broader study findings: Mapped onto spike, vaccine-associated CD4 TCRs spanned it and were dominant at 160-218 and 743-854.

With regard to this clone: Its target is not known.

The TCR was taken from an adult in good health. The sequences come from peripheral blood, collected on day 0 of AZD1222 vaccination. V gene TRBV6-5 combines with J gene TRBJ1-1; a possible D gene is TRBD1 (6 bases). This CDR3 reads CASSYDNQGRVTEAFF. The DNA of the CDR3 is TGTGCCAGCAGTTATGATAATCAGGGGAGGGTCACTGAAGCTTTCTTT.